This T cell receptor (beta chain) was documented in a study of cytomegalovirus exposure and HLA in healthy donors. At the level of the study: Counted in an early data release were 85 million or so unique TCRs from HLA-typed donors. Study-level results: In vitro confirmation showed three CMV-associated chains to be CMV antigen specific. Exclusion as indistinguishable affected some V segments, including TRBV6-2 and TRBV6-3. It was reported that the classifier diagnosed cytomegalovirus status with high specificity and sensitivity in both the original and validation cohorts.

This CDR3 has 16 amino acids. Germline CDR1 KGHSH, CDR2 LQKENI. Trimming stripped 0 bases from V and 4 bases from J, with 15 bases between. Primers included in the PCR were 60 Vbeta and 13 Jbeta primers. The protocol was immunoSEQ multiplex PCR, while the TCRdb copy is restricted to in-frame clones and leaves out a portion. The sample yields 38,000 or so clones, of which the top ten take up about 8.9%. With regard to this clone: No antigen is known for it.

Sequenced sample: PBMCs. The receptor comes from a man aged 35 to 55 in good health and CMV-seropositive. V and J are TRBV18 and TRBJ1-1; tentative D call: TRBD1 (5 bases). CDR3 sequence (DNA): TGTGCCAGCTCACCACCCGGGATAGCCGGGGGCACTGAAGCTTTCTTT. Residues: CASSPPGIAGGTEAFF.